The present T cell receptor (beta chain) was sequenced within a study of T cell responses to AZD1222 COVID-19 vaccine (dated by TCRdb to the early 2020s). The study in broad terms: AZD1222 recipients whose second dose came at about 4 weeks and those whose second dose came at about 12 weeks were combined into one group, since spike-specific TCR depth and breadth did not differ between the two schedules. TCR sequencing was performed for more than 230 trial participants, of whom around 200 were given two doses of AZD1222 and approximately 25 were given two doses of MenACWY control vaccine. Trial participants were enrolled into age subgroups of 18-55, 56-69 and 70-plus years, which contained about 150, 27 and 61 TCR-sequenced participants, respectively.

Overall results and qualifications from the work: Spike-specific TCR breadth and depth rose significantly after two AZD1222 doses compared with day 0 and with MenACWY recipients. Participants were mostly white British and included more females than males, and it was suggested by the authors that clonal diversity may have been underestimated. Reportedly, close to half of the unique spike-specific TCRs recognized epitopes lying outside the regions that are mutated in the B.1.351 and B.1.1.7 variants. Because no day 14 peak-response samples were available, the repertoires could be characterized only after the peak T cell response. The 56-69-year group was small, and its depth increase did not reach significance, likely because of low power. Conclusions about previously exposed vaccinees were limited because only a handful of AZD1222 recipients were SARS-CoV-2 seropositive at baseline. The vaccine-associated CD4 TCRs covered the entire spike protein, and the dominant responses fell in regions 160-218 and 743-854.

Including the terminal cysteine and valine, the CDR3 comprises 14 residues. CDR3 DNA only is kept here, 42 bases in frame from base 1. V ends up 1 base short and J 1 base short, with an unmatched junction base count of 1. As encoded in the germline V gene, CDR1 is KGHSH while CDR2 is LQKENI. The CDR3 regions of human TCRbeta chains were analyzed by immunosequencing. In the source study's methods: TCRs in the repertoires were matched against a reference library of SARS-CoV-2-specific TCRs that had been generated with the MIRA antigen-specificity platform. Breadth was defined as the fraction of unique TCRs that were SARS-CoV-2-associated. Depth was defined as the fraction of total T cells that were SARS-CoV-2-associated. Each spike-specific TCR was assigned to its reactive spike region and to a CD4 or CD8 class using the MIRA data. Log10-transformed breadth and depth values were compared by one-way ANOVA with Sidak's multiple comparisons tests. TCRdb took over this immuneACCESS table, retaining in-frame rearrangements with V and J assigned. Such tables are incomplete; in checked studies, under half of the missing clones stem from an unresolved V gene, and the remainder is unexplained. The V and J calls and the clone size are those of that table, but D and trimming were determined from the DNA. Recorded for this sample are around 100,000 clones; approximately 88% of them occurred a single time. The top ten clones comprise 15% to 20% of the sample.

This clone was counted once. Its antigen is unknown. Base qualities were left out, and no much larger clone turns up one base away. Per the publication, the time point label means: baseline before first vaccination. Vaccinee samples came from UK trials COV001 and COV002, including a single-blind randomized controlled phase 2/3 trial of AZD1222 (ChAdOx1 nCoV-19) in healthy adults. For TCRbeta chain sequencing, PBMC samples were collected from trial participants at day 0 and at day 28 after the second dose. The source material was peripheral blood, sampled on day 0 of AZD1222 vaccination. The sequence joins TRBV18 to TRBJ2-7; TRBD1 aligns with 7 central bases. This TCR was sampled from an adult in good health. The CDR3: CASSPRDSSYEQYV. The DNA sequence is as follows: TGTGCCAGCTCACCACGGGACAGTTCCTACGAGCAGTACGTC.